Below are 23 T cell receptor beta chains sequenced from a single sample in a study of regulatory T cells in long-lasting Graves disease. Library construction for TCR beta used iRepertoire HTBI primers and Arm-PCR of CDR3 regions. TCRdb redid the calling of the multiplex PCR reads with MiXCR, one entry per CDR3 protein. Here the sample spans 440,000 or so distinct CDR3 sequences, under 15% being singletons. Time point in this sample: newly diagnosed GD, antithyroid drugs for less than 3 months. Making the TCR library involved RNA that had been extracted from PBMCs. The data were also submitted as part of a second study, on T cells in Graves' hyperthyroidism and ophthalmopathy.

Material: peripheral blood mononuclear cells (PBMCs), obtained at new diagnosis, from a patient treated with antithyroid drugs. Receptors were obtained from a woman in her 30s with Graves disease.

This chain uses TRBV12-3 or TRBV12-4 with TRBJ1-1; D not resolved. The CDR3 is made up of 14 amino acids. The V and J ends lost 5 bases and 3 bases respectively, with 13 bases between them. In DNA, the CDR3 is TGTGCCAGCAGTGAAGCTGGGTTGGACACTGAAGCTTTCTTT. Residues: CASSEAGLDTEAFF.

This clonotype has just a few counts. CDR3: CASSFSPPSNEQFF. CDR3 DNA sequence: TGTGCCAGCAGCTTCTCTCCTCCGAGCAATGAGCAGTTCTTC. The chain links TRBV5-4 to TRBJ2-1; D is uncertain. The V end lost 2 bases, the J end lost 6 bases, and 12 bases lay between the germline ends. CDR3 length equals 14 residues. The germline CDR1 and CDR2 sequences are SGHNT and YYREEE (reference sequence). The complete variable domain, with remaining parts taken from reference TRBV5-4 and TRBJ2-1, reads ETGVTQSPTHLIKTRGQQVTLRCSSQSGHNTVSWYQQALGQGPQFIFQYYREEENGRGNFPPRFSGLQFPNYSSELNVNALELDDSALYLCASSFSPPSNEQFFGPGTRLTVL.

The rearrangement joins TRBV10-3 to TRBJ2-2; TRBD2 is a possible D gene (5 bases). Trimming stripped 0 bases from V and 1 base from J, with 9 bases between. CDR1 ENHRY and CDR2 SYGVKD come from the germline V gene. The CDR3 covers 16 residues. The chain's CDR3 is CAISESSGLNTGELFF. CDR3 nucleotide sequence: TGTGCCATCAGTGAGTCGAGCGGATTGAACACCGGGGAGCTGTTTTTT.

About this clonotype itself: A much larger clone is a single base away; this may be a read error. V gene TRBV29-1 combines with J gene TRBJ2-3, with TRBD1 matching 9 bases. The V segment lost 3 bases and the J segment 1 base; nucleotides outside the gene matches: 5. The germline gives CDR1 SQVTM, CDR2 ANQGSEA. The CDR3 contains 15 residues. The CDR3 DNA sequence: TGCAGCGTTGATCCGGGACAGGGATGCACAGATACGCAGTATTTT. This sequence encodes CSVDPGQGCTDTQYF.

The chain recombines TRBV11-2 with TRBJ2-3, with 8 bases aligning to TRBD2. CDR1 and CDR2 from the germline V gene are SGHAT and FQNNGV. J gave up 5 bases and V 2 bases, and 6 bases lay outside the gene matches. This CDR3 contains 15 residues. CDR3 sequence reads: CASSLTSGSLDTQYF. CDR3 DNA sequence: TGTGCCAGCAGCTTAACGAGCGGGAGTTTAGATACGCAGTATTTT.

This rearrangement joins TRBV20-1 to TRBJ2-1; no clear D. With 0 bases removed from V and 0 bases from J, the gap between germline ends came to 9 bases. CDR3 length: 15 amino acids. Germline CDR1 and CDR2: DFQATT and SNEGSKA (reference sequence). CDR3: CSAREGGSSYNEQFF. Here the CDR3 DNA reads TGCAGTGCTAGAGAGGGCGGAAGCTCCTACAATGAGCAGTTCTTC.

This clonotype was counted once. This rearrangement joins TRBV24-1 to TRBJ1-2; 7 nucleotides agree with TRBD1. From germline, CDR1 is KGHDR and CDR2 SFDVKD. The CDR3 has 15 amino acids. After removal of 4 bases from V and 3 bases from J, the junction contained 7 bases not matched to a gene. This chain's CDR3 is CATSDPGQDDYGYTF. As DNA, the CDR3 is TGTGCCACCAGTGACCCAGGACAGGACGACTATGGCTACACCTTC.

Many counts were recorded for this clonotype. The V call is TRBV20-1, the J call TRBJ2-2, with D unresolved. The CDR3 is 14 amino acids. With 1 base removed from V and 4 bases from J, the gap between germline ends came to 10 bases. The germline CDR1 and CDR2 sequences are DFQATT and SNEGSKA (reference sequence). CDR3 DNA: TGCAGTGCTAGAGCCCAATTGGCCACCGGGGAGCTGTTTTTT. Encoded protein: CSARAQLATGELFF.

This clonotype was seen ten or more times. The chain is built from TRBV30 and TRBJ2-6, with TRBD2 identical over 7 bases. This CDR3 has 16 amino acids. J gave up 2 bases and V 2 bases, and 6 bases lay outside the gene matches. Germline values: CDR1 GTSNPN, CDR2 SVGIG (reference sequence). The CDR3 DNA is TGTGCCTGGAGTAGGTCGGGAGGAGCTGGGGCCAACGTCCTGACTTTC. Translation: CAWSRSGGAGANVLTF. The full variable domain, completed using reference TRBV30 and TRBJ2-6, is SQTIHQWPATLVQPVGSPLSLECTVEGTSNPNLYWYRQAAGRGLQLLFYSVGIGQISSEVPQNLSASRPQDRQFILSSKKLLLSDSGFYLCAWSRSGGAGANVLTFGAGSRLTVL.

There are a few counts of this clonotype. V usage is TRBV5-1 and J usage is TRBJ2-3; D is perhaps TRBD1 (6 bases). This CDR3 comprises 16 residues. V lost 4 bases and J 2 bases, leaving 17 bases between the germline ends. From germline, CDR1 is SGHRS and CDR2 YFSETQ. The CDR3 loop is CASSQVSRGNTDTQYF. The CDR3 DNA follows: TGCGCCAGCAGCCAGGTTTCCAGGGGAAACACAGATACGCAGTATTTT.

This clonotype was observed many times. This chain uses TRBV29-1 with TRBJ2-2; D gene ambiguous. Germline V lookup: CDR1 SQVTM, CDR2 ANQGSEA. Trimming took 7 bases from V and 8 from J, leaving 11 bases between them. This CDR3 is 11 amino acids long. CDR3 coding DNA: TGCAGCGGATTGGGTTCAGGGGAGCTGTTTTTT. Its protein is CSGLGSGELFF.

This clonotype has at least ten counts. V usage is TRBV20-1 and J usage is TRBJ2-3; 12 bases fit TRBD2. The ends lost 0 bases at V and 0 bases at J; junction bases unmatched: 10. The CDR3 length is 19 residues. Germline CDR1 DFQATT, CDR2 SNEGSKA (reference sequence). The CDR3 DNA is TGCAGTGCTAGAGATTTACTAGCGGGAGGTCTCATTAGCACAGATACGCAGTATTTT. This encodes CSARDLLAGGLISTDTQYF.

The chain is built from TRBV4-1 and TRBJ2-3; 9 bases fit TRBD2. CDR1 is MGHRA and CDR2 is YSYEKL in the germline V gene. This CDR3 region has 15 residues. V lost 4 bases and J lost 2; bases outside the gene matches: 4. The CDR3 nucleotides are TGCGCCAGCAGCCCGACTAGCGGAACCACAGATACGCAGTATTTT. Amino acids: CASSPTSGTTDTQYF.

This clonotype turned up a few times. This chain's CDR3 is CASSPRGGLSYNEQFF. DNA of the CDR3: TGTGCCAGCAGCCCACGTGGGGGACTCTCCTACAATGAGCAGTTCTTC. V is TRBV7-2 and J is TRBJ2-1; perhaps TRBD2 as D (6 bases). Between the trimmed V and J ends, which lost 5 bases and 0 bases, there was a span of 14 bases. Germline CDR1 is SGHTA and CDR2 is FQGNSA. The CDR3 runs to 16 residues.

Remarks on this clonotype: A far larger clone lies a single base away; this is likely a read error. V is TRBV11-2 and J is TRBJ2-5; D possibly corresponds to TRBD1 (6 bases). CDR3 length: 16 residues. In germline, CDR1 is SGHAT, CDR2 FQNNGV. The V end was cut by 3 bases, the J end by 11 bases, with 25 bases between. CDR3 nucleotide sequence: TGTGCCAGCAGCTTCATACGGGGCAGGGGTAGCAATGAGCAGTACTTC. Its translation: CASSFIRGRGSNEQYF. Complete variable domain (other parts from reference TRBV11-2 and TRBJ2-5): EAGVAQSPRYKIIEKRQSVAFWCNPISGHATLYWYQQILGQGPKLLIQFQNNGVVDDSQLPKDRFSAERLKGVDSTLKIQPAKLEDSAVYLCASSFIRGRGSNEQYFGPGTRLLVL.

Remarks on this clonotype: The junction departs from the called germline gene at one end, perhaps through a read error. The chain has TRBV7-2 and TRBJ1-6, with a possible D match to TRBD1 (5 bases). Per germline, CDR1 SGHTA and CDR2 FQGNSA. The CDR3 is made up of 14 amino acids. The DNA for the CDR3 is TGTGCCATCAGCATTGGGGGGGAACATTCACCCCTCCACTTT. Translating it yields CAISIGGEHSPLHF. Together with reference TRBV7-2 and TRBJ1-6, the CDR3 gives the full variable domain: GAGVSQSPSNKVTEKGKDVELRCDPISGHTALYWYRQSLGQGLEFLIYFQGNSAPDKSGLPSDRFSAERTGGSVSTLTIQRTQQEDSAVYLCAISIGGEHSPLHFGNGTRLTVT.

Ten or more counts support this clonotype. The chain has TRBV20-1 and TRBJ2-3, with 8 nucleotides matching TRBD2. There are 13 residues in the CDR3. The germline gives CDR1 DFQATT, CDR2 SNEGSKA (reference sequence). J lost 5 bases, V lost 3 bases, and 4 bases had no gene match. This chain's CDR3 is CSASGGRLDTQYF. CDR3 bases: TGCAGTGCTAGCGGCGGGAGGTTAGATACGCAGTATTTT.

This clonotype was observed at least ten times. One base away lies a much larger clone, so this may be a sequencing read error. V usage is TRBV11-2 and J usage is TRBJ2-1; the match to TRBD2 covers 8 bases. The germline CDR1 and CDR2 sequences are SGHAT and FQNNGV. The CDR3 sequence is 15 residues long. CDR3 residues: CASSLPSGSFNGQFF. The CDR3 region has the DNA TGTGCCAGCAGCTTACCCAGCGGGAGTTTCAATGGGCAGTTCTTC.

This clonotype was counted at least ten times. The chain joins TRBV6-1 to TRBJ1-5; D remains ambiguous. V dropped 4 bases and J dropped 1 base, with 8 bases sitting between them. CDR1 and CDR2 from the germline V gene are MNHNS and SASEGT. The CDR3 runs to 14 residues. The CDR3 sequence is CASSVTDSNQPQHF. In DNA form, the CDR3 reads TGTGCCAGCAGTGTTACAGACAGCAATCAGCCCCAGCATTTT.

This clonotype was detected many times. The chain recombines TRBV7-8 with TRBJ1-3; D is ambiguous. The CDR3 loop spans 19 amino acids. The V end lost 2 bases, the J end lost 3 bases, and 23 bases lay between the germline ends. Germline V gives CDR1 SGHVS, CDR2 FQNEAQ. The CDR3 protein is CASSLRFALKGVGGNTIYF. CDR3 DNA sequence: TGTGCCAGCAGCTTAAGGTTTGCGTTAAAGGGCGTCGGTGGAAACACCATATATTTT.

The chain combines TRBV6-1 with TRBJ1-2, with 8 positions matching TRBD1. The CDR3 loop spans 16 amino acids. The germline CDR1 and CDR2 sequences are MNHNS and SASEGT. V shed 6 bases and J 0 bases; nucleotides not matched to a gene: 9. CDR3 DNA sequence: TGTGCCAGCAGCTATGCCGGGACAGGAGCTAACTATGGCTACACCTTC. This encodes CASSYAGTGANYGYTF.

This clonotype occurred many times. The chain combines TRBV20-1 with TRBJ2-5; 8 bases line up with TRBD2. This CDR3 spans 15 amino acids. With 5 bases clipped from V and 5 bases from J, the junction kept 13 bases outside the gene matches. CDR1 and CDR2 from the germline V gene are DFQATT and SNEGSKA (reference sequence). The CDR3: CSAGVGGGSRETQYF. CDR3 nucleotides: TGCAGTGCTGGAGTCGGCGGGGGGTCCCGGGAGACCCAGTACTTC.

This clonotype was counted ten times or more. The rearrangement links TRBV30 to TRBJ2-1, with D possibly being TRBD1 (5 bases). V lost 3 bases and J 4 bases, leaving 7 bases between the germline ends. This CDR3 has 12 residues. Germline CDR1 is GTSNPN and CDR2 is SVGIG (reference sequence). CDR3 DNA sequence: TGTGCCTGGAGGACAGCGTACAATGAGCAGTTCTTC. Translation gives CAWRTAYNEQFF.